This T cell receptor beta chain was recorded in a study of blood T cell repertoires in COVID-19. Study in general: Samples representing acute and convalescent COVID-19 were sourced from the United States, Italy and Spain.

TCRdb's copy holds only in-frame clones and misses some; the assay was immunoSEQ multiplex PCR. Among approximately 470,000 clones, approximately 90% were seen once, and the ten largest hold under 0.75%. Source material: PBMCs or T cells enriched from blood (not recorded which). The TCR originated in a woman younger than 35 who had recovered from COVID-19.

CDR3 amino acids: CASSLFGGLTDTQYF. CDR3 coding DNA: TGTGCCAGCAGCTTATTTGGGGGACTCACAGATACGCAGTATTTT. The chain employs TRBV7-2 and TRBJ2-3, with D maybe TRBD2 (6 bases). Germline V gene lookup returns CDR1 SGHTA and CDR2 FQGNSA. The V end was cut by 2 bases, the J end by 2 bases, with 11 bases between. CDR3 size: 15 residues.